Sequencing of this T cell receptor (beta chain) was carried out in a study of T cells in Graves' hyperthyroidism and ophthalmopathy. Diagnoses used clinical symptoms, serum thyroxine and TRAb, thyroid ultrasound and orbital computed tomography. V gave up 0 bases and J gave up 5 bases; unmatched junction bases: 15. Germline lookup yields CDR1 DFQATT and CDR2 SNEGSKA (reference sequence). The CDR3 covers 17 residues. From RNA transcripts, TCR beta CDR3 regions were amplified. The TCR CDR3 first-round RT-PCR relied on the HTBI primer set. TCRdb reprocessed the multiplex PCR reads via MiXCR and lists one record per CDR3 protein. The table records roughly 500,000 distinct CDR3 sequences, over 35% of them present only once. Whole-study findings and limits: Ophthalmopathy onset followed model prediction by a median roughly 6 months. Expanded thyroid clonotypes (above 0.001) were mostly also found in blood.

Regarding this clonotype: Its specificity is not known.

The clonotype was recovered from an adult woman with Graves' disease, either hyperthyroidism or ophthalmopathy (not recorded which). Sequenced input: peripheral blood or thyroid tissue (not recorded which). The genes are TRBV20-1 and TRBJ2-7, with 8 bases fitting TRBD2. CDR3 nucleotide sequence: TGCAGTGCTAGAGATTGGGCGGGACTAGGCTTGGGCGACGAGCAGTACTTC. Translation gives CSARDWAGLGLGDEQYF.